Listed here are 32 T cell receptor beta chains from one sample, sequenced in a study of T-cell memory formation after mild COVID-19. TCRdb redid the calling of the 5' RACE reads with MiXCR, one entry per CDR3 protein. The sample has 300,000 to 350,000 distinct CDR3 sequences; 14% are singletons. The sample was PBMCs or a T cell subset sorted from them (not recorded which). These receptor sequences come from a man aged 18 to 29 who had mild COVID-19 (a few samples of this study predate the infection). Cell type and time point are not known.

This clonotype appeared a few times. The chain employs TRBV28 and TRBJ2-5; D might be TRBD2 (6 bases). The V end was cut by 6 bases, the J end by 0 bases, with 11 bases between. This CDR3 is 14 amino acids long. In germline, CDR1 is MDHEN, CDR2 SYDVKM. The CDR3 DNA sequence: TGTGCCAGCAGCGAGTTAGCGGACCAAGAGACCCAGTACTTC. Encoded protein: CASSELADQETQYF.

This clonotype was recorded a few times. The rearrangement joins TRBV20-1 to TRBJ2-7, with 11 bases lining up with TRBD1. CDR1 and CDR2 from the germline V gene are DFQATT and SNEGSKA (reference sequence). This CDR3 has 15 residues. V was pared by 6 bases and J by 6 bases, with 13 bases of the junction left unmatched. CDR3 region: CSAISAGQGGIEQYF. The DNA of the CDR3 is TGCAGTGCCATTAGTGCGGGACAGGGGGGGATCGAGCAGTACTTC.

In this sample, this clonotype turned up a few times. The chain has TRBV7-2 and TRBJ1-3; TRBD1 is a possible D gene (6 bases). V was clipped by 5 bases and J by 1 base, with 12 bases between them. The CDR3 totals 15 residues. Germline V gene data show CDR1 as SGHTA and CDR2 as FQGNSA. As DNA, the CDR3 is TGTGCCAGCAGCCCAATAGGGGGGTCTGGAAACACCATATATTTT. Protein sequence: CASSPIGGSGNTIYF.

This clonotype was seen a single time. The V gene is TRBV11-2, the J gene TRBJ1-1; no reliable D call. The CDR3 length is 13 residues. Trimming cost V 5 bases and J 1 base, with 8 bases left between them. Germline loops: CDR1 SGHAT, CDR2 FQNNGV. The CDR3 region has the DNA TGTGCCAGCAGCGCCGACTGGAACACTGAAGCTTTCTTT. Protein: CASSADWNTEAFF.

In its sample, this clonotype was seen a few times. The V and J genes are TRBV6-2 or TRBV6-3 and TRBJ1-5, with D hard to call. This CDR3 has 13 amino acids. The germline V and J ends were trimmed by 7 bases and 2 bases, with 9 bases remaining between them. The germline CDR1 and CDR2 sequences are MNHEY and SVGEGT. CDR3 in amino acids: CASKSRGNQPQHF. The CDR3 region has the DNA TGTGCCAGCAAGTCCCGGGGCAATCAGCCCCAGCATTTT.

The rearrangement joins TRBV6-5 to TRBJ2-7; TRBD1 is a possible D gene (6 bases). This CDR3 is 15 amino acids long. The V end was cut by 6 bases, the J end by 2 bases, with 17 bases between. In germline, CDR1 is MNHEY, CDR2 SVGAGI. The CDR3 sequence is CASSYSISGAYEQYF. For the CDR3, the DNA is TGTGCCAGCAGCTATTCGATCTCAGGGGCCTACGAGCAGTACTTC.

This clonotype has more than one count but fewer than ten. This chain links TRBV7-9 with TRBJ2-3; 8 positions match TRBD1. Losses at the gene ends were 0 bases for V and 8 bases for J; bases not matched to a gene: 7. Germline CDR1 reads SEHNR; CDR2 reads FQNEAQ (reference sequence). The CDR3 is 15 residues long. Here the CDR3 DNA reads TGTGCCAGCAGCTTAGCCCCGGACAGGGTTTTTACGCAGTATTTT. Amino acids: CASSLAPDRVFTQYF.

This clonotype showed up just a few times. The genes are TRBV9 and TRBJ1-2, with a weak D call TRBD1 (5 bases). The length of the CDR3 is 15 residues. CDR1 and CDR2 (germline): SGDLS, YYNGEE. V gave up 4 bases and J gave up 2 bases, with 15 bases separating them. CDR3 nucleotide sequence: TGTGCCAGCAGCCCCCGTCCGACAGAGAACTATGGCTACACCTTC. Its translation is CASSPRPTENYGYTF.

The sample holds a few counts of this clonotype. V gene TRBV14 combines with J gene TRBJ2-1; 7 bases map to TRBD1. Germline lookup yields CDR1 SGHDN and CDR2 FVKESK. The CDR3 loop spans 17 amino acids. Trimming removed 0 bases from V and 0 bases from J; junction bases left unmatched: 5. In DNA form, the CDR3 reads TGTGCCAGCAGCCAAGATCCCGACAGGGACTCCTACAATGAGCAGTTCTTC. It codes for CASSQDPDRDSYNEQFF.

This clonotype was seen a handful of times. The rearrangement joins TRBV5-1 to TRBJ1-6; perhaps TRBD1 as D (5 bases). Germline V gives CDR1 SGHRS, CDR2 YFSETQ. The CDR3 is 16 residues long. Trimming took 0 bases from V and 2 from J, leaving 9 bases between them. The CDR3 is CASSLEGVAYNSPLHF. In DNA, the CDR3 is TGCGCCAGCAGCTTGGAAGGGGTGGCCTATAATTCACCCCTCCACTTT.

This clonotype was picked up a small number of times. The chain is built from TRBV2 and TRBJ2-2; no firm D call. V gave up 10 bases and J gave up 6 bases, with 15 bases separating them. Germline CDR1 and CDR2: SNHLY and FYNNEI. The CDR3 is 13 residues long. This chain's CDR3 is CAIPFGAPGELFF. Written as DNA, the CDR3 is TGTGCCATCCCTTTTGGCGCCCCCGGGGAGCTGTTTTTT.

This chain joins TRBV27 and TRBJ2-7; TRBD2 might be the D (6 bases). Germline CDR1 and CDR2: MNHEY and SMNVEV (reference sequence). The CDR3 length is 14 residues. V shed 1 base and J shed 5 bases, with 12 bases lying between them. CDR3 nucleotides: TGTGCCAGCAGTTTATATGGAGGGGTCCACGAGCAGTACGTC. Protein: CASSLYGGVHEQYV.

This clonotype was observed a few times. The rearrangement links TRBV7-2 to TRBJ2-3; TRBD2 matches at 11 bases. Trimming cost V 4 bases and J 5 bases; bases outside gene matches: 14. Germline assignment: CDR1 SGHTA and CDR2 FQGNSA. The CDR3 sequence is 18 residues long. DNA of the CDR3: TGTGCCAGCAGCTCTAGACTAGCGGGGCAACACCGGGTAGATACGCAGTATTTT. Residues: CASSSRLAGQHRVDTQYF.

This clonotype was detected a few times. V gene TRBV19 combines with J gene TRBJ2-1, with TRBD2 identical over 8 bases. After removal of 4 bases from V and 6 bases from J, the junction contained 8 bases not matched to a gene. In germline, CDR1 is LNHDA, CDR2 SQIVND (reference sequence). The CDR3 is 15 residues long. CDR3 DNA sequence: TGTGCCAGTAGTAGCGGAGCGGGGGTGCCCAATGAGCAGTTCTTC. Translated: CASSSGAGVPNEQFF.

This clonotype has only a few counts. The V gene is TRBV11-2, the J gene TRBJ1-1; the D is unclear. Germline V CDR1 and CDR2: SGHAT, FQNNGV. V lost 2 bases to trimming and J lost 0 bases, with 13 bases between them. This CDR3 is 16 amino acids long. The CDR3 sequence is CASSLTRGAMNTEAFF. For the CDR3, the DNA is TGTGCCAGCAGCTTAACTCGAGGTGCTATGAACACTGAAGCTTTCTTT.

The table lists this clonotype with many counts. The chain couples TRBV5-1 to TRBJ1-2, with D possibly TRBD1 on 6 matching bases. The length of the CDR3 is 13 residues. V was shortened by 3 bases and J by 2 bases, with 8 bases between the two germline ends. Germline CDR1 SGHRS, CDR2 YFSETQ. CDR3 nucleotide sequence: TGCGCCAGCAGCTCCGGACAGAACTATGGCTACACCTTC. Translation gives CASSSGQNYGYTF.

This clonotype was recorded many times. This chain joins TRBV25-1 and TRBJ2-5; 11 nucleotides match TRBD2. This CDR3 has 15 amino acids. Trimming took 3 bases from V and 4 from J; bases not matched to a gene: 4. Germline V gene data show CDR1 as MGHDK and CDR2 as SYGVNS. The DNA of the CDR3 is TGTGCCAGCAGTGAGACTAGCGGGGTTCGAGAGACCCAGTACTTC. It specifies CASSETSGVRETQYF. The full variable domain, completed using reference TRBV25-1 and TRBJ2-5, is EADIYQTPRYLVIGTGKKITLECSQTMGHDKMYWYQQDPGMELHLIHYSYGVNSTEKGDLSSESTVSRIRTEHFPLTLESARPSHTSQYLCASSETSGVRETQYFGPGTRLLVL.

The J gene is TRBJ2-4, the V gene TRBV19; 8 nucleotides align to TRBD1. CDR1 and CDR2 (germline): LNHDA, SQIVND (reference sequence). The CDR3 extends over 15 amino acids. V lost 7 bases and J lost 5; bases outside the gene matches: 10. CDR3 nucleotide sequence: TGTGCCAGTATGGCGACAGGGGCGGTCCAAAACATTCAGTACTTC. It yields the protein CASMATGAVQNIQYF.

V and J are TRBV5-1 and TRBJ1-2; 8 nucleotides agree with TRBD1. The germline gives CDR1 SGHRS, CDR2 YFSETQ. The V gene end was trimmed by 3 bases and the J gene end by 8 bases; junction bases not matched to a gene: 12. This CDR3 is 15 amino acids long. CDR3 DNA sequence: TGCGCCAGCAGCTCGCCCGCATACGGGACAGGAGGCTACACCTTC. Its protein is CASSSPAYGTGGYTF.

V gene TRBV3-1 combines with J gene TRBJ2-3; 8 nucleotides match TRBD2. Germline V gives CDR1 LGHDT, CDR2 YNNKEL (reference sequence). With V trimmed by 3 bases and J by 5 bases, 7 bases remained unmatched. This CDR3 contains 15 residues. The CDR3, as DNA: TGTGCCAGCAGCCATAGCAGCGGGGGTGGAGATACGCAGTATTTT. Translating gives CASSHSSGGGDTQYF.

This clonotype was observed a few times. J is TRBJ1-2 and V is TRBV18; 8 positions agree with TRBD1. Germline V lookup: CDR1 KGHSH, CDR2 LQKENI. This CDR3 is 13 amino acids long. V dropped 8 bases and J dropped 9; count of bases not matched to a gene: 11. In DNA form, the CDR3 reads TGTGCCAGCCGAGCGACAGGGGCGGAGAGCTACACCTTC. Translated: CASRATGAESYTF.

This clonotype appeared a few times. This chain links TRBV29-1 with TRBJ2-7; D call uncertain. Germline V gene data show CDR1 as SQVTM and CDR2 as ANQGSEA. This CDR3 has 12 residues. Trimming took off 4 bases at V and 5 bases at J, with 12 bases between the two ends. The CDR3 bases are TGCAGCGTTGGATCCTGGAACGACGAGCAGTACTTC. Residues: CSVGSWNDEQYF.

This chain connects TRBV20-1 to TRBJ1-2; weak D call: TRBD1 (5 bases). The CDR3 is made up of 12 amino acids. The germline V gene has CDR1 DFQATT and CDR2 SNEGSKA (reference sequence). Trimming stripped 5 bases from V and 2 bases from J, with 9 bases between. The CDR3 DNA follows: TGCAGTGCTCGGACAACGAACTATGGCTACACCTTC. Amino acids: CSARTTNYGYTF.

V and J are TRBV28 and TRBJ2-2; the D is unclear. The CDR3 consists of 14 residues. V lost 8 bases and J lost 6, with 16 bases in between. Per the germline V gene, CDR1 is MDHEN and CDR2 is SYDVKM. The CDR3 loop is CASLRRSRSGELFF. CDR3 DNA sequence: TGTGCCAGCCTTCGGCGGTCACGCTCCGGGGAGCTGTTTTTT.

A few counts support this clonotype. The CDR3 loop reads CSVEVPDTDTQYF. Here the CDR3 DNA reads TGCAGCGTTGAAGTCCCAGATACAGATACGCAGTATTTT. The rearrangement links TRBV29-1 to TRBJ2-3; D ambiguous. CDR1 and CDR2 from the germline V gene are SQVTM and ANQGSEA. This CDR3 has 13 amino acids. The V and J ends lost 1 base and 3 bases respectively, with 8 bases between them.

This sequence joins TRBV7-2 and TRBJ2-7; D unresolved. Germline V CDR1 and CDR2: SGHTA, FQGNSA. Trimming cost V 0 bases and J 5 bases, with 11 bases left between them. The CDR3 is 14 residues long. In nucleotides, the CDR3 is TGTGCCAGCAGCTTAGCGCAGGTCCCCAACGAGCAGTACTTC. Translated, it gives CASSLAQVPNEQYF.

This clonotype was counted only a few times. The genes are TRBV19 and TRBJ1-5, with unresolved D. Trimming removed 2 bases at V and 11 bases at J, with 10 bases between. The V gene's germline CDR1 is LNHDA and CDR2 SQIVND (reference sequence). The CDR3 sequence is 12 residues long. CDR3 sequence: CASSIRGESQHF. The CDR3, as DNA: TGTGCCAGTAGTATACGAGGAGAGTCCCAGCATTTT. The variable domain in full, completed from reference TRBV19 and TRBJ1-5, reads DGGITQSPKYLFRKEGQNVTLSCEQNLNHDAMYWYRQDPGQGLRLIYYSQIVNDFQKGDIAEGYSVSREKKESFPLTVTSAQKNPTAFYLCASSIRGESQHFGDGTRLSIL.

This clonotype has just a few counts. This chain connects TRBV4-2 to TRBJ2-5, with 12 bases that match TRBD1. The CDR3 contains 15 residues. Germline V gene data show CDR1 as LGHNA and CDR2 as YNFKEQ. With V trimmed by 4 bases and J by 5 bases, 5 bases remained unmatched. CDR3 region: CASSRRDRGPETQYF. Here the CDR3 DNA reads TGTGCCAGCAGCCGCCGGGACAGGGGGCCCGAGACCCAGTACTTC.

The rearrangement uses TRBV2 and TRBJ2-7, with 12 bases aligning to TRBD2. Trimming removed 6 bases from V and 4 bases from J; junction bases left unmatched: 4. The CDR3 has 14 residues. Germline assignment: CDR1 SNHLY and CDR2 FYNNEI. The CDR3 reads CASRSTSGGYEQYF. CDR3 DNA: TGTGCCAGCAGGTCGACTAGCGGGGGTTACGAGCAGTACTTC.

The gene calls are TRBV5-1 and TRBJ2-3; D gene ambiguous. There are 14 residues in the CDR3. Deletions cut 0 bases from V and 6 bases from J, with 11 bases between. Germline V CDR1 and CDR2: SGHRS, YFSETQ. DNA of the CDR3: TGCGCCAGCAGCTTGGGGCAACACCTGGATACGCAGTATTTT. Amino acids: CASSLGQHLDTQYF. The full variable domain, completed using reference TRBV5-1 and TRBJ2-3, is KAGVTQTPRYLIKTRGQQVTLSCSPISGHRSVSWYQQTPGQGLQFLFEYFSETQRNKGNFPGRFSGRQFSNSRSEMNVSTLELGDSALYLCASSLGQHLDTQYFGPGTRLTVL.

The chain joins TRBV27 to TRBJ1-5; D is unresolved. The CDR3 sequence is 12 residues long. V dropped 7 bases and J dropped 7 bases, with 11 bases sitting between them. From germline, CDR1 is MNHEY and CDR2 SMNVEV (reference sequence). CDR3 loop: CASTERWQPQHF. The CDR3 DNA is TGTGCCAGCACCGAACGGTGGCAGCCCCAGCATTTT.

This clonotype occurred a few times. This chain links TRBV7-2 with TRBJ2-7, with TRBD1 matching over 10 bases. Germline lookup yields CDR1 SGHTA and CDR2 FQGNSA. The CDR3 spans 15 residues. V gave up 3 bases and J gave up 2 bases; unmatched junction bases: 4. CDR3 DNA sequence: TGTGCCAGCAGCTTTTGGGACAGGGGACCCTACGAGCAGTACTTC. Amino acids: CASSFWDRGPYEQYF.